Following are 6 T cell receptor beta chains from one sample sequenced in a study of cytomegalovirus exposure and HLA in healthy donors. Amplification used 60 Vbeta primers and 13 Jbeta primers. Clones were read by immunoSEQ multiplex PCR, and TCRdb kept only the in-frame ones, dropping some. The sample includes more than 90,000 clones, roughly 69% of them seen just once. Material: PBMCs. All receptors derive from a woman aged 25 to 39 in good health and CMV-seronegative.

V gene TRBV2 combines with J gene TRBJ2-3; 10 positions agree with TRBD2. Germline V gives CDR1 SNHLY, CDR2 FYNNEI. The CDR3 sequence is 16 residues long. The V gene end was trimmed by 6 bases and the J gene end by 0 bases; junction bases not matched to a gene: 6. CDR3 sequence reads: CASSETTSGSTDTQYF. The DNA of the CDR3 is TGTGCCAGCAGCGAAACGACTAGCGGGAGCACAGATACGCAGTATTTT.

V gene TRBV5-1 combines with J gene TRBJ2-5, with D possibly matching TRBD1 (5 bases). This CDR3 is built from 13 residues. V shed 2 bases and J shed 2 bases, with 7 bases lying between them. Germline V gene sequence: CDR1 SGHRS, CDR2 YFSETQ. The CDR3 region has the DNA TGCGCCAGCAGCTTCAACAGGCAAGAGACCCAGTACTTC. This sequence encodes CASSFNRQETQYF.

As for this clone: A junction end diverges from the germline sequence, so it may reflect a read error. The chain employs TRBV5-4 and TRBJ1-1; no reliable D call. The CDR3 is made up of 10 amino acids. Per the germline V gene, CDR1 is SGHNT and CDR2 is YYREEE (reference sequence). This chain's CDR3 is CASSLGQLVF. CDR3 sequence (DNA): TGTGCCAGCAGCTTGGGACAATTGGTGTTT.

This rearrangement joins TRBV6-5 to TRBJ2-1; D gene uncertain. CDR3 length: 11 amino acids. The V end was cut by 2 bases, the J end by 10 bases, with 6 bases between. CDR1 and CDR2 (germline): MNHEY, SVGAGI. CDR3 sequence: CASSYLREQFF. CDR3 nucleotide sequence: TGTGCCAGCAGTTACCTGCGAGAGCAGTTCTTC.

This rearrangement joins TRBV27 to TRBJ2-7, with D perhaps matching TRBD2 (6 bases). Per germline, CDR1 MNHEY and CDR2 SMNVEV (reference sequence). The CDR3 spans 14 residues. V dropped 6 bases and J dropped 2 bases, with 14 bases sitting between them. The DNA for the CDR3 is TGTGCCAGCAGCCCGGGGGAGCTCCCCTACGAGCAGTACTTC. Translation: CASSPGELPYEQYF.

The V and J genes are TRBV29-1 and TRBJ2-1, with 10 bases identical to TRBD2. The CDR3 consists of 15 residues. Trimming at V came to 7 bases and at J to 7 bases, leaving 13 bases not matched to a gene. Germline lookup yields CDR1 SQVTM and CDR2 ANQGSEA. CDR3 sequence reads: CSAKLSSGRNNEQFF. The CDR3 DNA follows: TGCAGCGCCAAACTATCTAGCGGGAGAAATAATGAGCAGTTCTTC.